The rows below give T cell receptor beta chains drawn from one sample of a study of blood T cell repertoires in COVID-19. The protocol was immunoSEQ multiplex PCR, while the TCRdb copy is restricted to in-frame clones and leaves out a portion. The sample records just under 150,000 clones, 85% to 90% being singletons. Input material: peripheral blood. The receptor set was obtained from a man aged 45-65 years who had recovered from COVID-19. The CDR3 runs from the conserved cysteine through the conserved F or W. The D gene is left open where the match is weak. Size is stated for part of the rows, as once, few or many counts, or as a class when the clone is expanded.

cdr3_length: 15; d_call: TRBD1; j_call: TRBJ2-2; v_call: TRBV5-4; clone_size: -; cdr3_aa: CASSPDRWPSGELFF; cdr3_nt: TGTGCCAGCAGCCCGGACAGGTGGCCGTCTGGGGAGCTGTTTTTT
cdr3_length: 13; d_call: -; j_call: TRBJ1-2; v_call: TRBV6-6; clone_size: -; cdr3_aa: CASRDLAGDGYTF; cdr3_nt: TGTGCCAGCAGGGACCTGGCGGGGGATGGCTACACCTTC
cdr3_length: 15; d_call: TRBD2; j_call: TRBJ2-2; v_call: TRBV19; clone_size: -; cdr3_aa: CASIGAGDNVGELFF; cdr3_nt: TGTGCCAGTATCGGAGCGGGGGATAATGTCGGGGAGCTGTTTTTT
cdr3_length: 18; d_call: TRBD2; j_call: TRBJ2-2; v_call: TRBV12-5; clone_size: -; cdr3_aa: CASGLVGLAATRTGELFF; cdr3_nt: TGTGCTAGTGGTTTGGTAGGACTAGCGGCTACCAGAACCGGGGAGCTGTTTTTT
cdr3_length: 15; d_call: -; j_call: TRBJ2-5; v_call: TRBV5-4; clone_size: once; cdr3_aa: CASSPGSAARETQYF; cdr3_nt: TGTGCCAGCAGCCCGGGGAGCGCCGCGAGGGAGACCCAGTACTTC
cdr3_length: 16; d_call: TRBD1; j_call: TRBJ1-4; v_call: TRBV2; clone_size: -; cdr3_aa: CASSRDRVATNEKLFF; cdr3_nt: TGTGCCAGCAGCCGGGACAGGGTAGCAACTAATGAAAAACTGTTTTTT
cdr3_length: 13; d_call: -; j_call: TRBJ2-7; v_call: TRBV7-3; clone_size: -; cdr3_aa: CASSLSATYEQYF; cdr3_nt: TGTGCCAGCAGCTTGAGCGCCACCTACGAGCAGTACTTC
cdr3_length: 13; d_call: TRBD1; j_call: TRBJ1-5; v_call: TRBV12-3/TRBV12-4; clone_size: -; cdr3_aa: CASGKGAHQPQHF; cdr3_nt: TGTGCCAGCGGGAAGGGGGCGCATCAGCCCCAGCATTTT
cdr3_length: 16; d_call: TRBD2; j_call: TRBJ2-5; v_call: TRBV3-1/TRBV3-2; clone_size: -; cdr3_aa: CASSQGTGLVYETQYF; cdr3_nt: TGTGCCAGCAGCCAAGGCACGGGACTAGTTTACGAGACCCAGTACTTC
cdr3_length: 13; d_call: TRBD2; j_call: TRBJ2-7; v_call: TRBV6-2/TRBV6-3; clone_size: -; cdr3_aa: CASSQRGTYEQYF; cdr3_nt: TGTGCCAGCAGTCAGCGGGGGACCTACGAGCAGTACTTC
cdr3_length: 15; d_call: TRBD1; j_call: TRBJ2-5; v_call: TRBV5-1; clone_size: -; cdr3_aa: CASSLTGGIQETQYF; cdr3_nt: TGCGCCAGCAGCTTGACAGGGGGGATCCAAGAGACCCAGTACTTC
cdr3_length: 13; d_call: TRBD1; j_call: TRBJ1-1; v_call: TRBV5-6; clone_size: -; cdr3_aa: CASSLHRGVGAFF; cdr3_nt: TGTGCCAGCAGCTTACACAGGGGGGTGGGAGCTTTCTTT